Sequencing of this TCR beta chain was carried out in a study of OX40 agonist ivuxolimab in advanced cancers. Patients were ineligible given autoimmune disease history or systemic immunosuppression. The sampling schedule covered blood at baseline, cycle 4 day 1, and cycle 7 day 1. Comment on this clone: The antigen is unknown.

Study conclusions and caveats: CD8+ T cells were the subset that, on average, had more expanded clones than CD4+. Blood T cells, both CD4+ and CD8+, expanded clonally by week 6 at 0.1 to 3.0 mg/kg.

Measured with immunoSEQ multiplex PCR; TCRdb has only the in-frame clones, and not every one. The table records tens of thousands of clones, about 85% of them present only once. The CDR3 runs to 12 residues. V lost 3 bases, J lost 6 bases, and 6 bases lay in between. Per germline, CDR1 KGHSH and CDR2 LQKENI. Here the sequenced sample was CD4+ or CD8+ T cells sorted from blood, taken in a trial of the OX40 agonist ivuxolimab. The rearrangement links TRBV18 to TRBJ2-1; D is perhaps TRBD1 (6 bases). This sequence was found in an adult with an advanced solid tumor such as melanoma, head and neck, liver or kidney cancer. CDR3 region: CASSPDSNEQFF. The DNA of the CDR3 is TGTGCCAGCTCACCGGACAGCAATGAGCAGTTCTTC.